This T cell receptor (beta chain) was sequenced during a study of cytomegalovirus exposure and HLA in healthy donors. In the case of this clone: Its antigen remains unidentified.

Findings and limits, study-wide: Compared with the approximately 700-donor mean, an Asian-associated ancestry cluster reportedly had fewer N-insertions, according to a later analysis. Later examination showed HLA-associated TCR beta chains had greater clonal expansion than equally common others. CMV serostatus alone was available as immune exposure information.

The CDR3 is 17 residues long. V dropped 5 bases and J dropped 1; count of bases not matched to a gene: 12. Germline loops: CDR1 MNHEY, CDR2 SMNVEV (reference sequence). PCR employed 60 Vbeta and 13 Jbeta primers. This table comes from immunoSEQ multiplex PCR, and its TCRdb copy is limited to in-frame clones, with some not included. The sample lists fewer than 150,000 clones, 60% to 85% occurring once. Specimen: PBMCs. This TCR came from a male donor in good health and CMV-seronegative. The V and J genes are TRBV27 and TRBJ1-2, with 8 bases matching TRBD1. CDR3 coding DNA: TGTGCCAGCAGTCCGTTAACCGGGACAGGAGATAACTATGGCTACACCTTC. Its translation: CASSPLTGTGDNYGYTF.